Listed below are T cell receptor beta chains from one sample, sequenced in a study of T cell responses to AZD1222 COVID-19 vaccine. Libraries were prepared by immunoSEQ multiplex PCR; TCRdb keeps only in-frame clonotypes and omits some of them. This table has 120,000 to 150,000 clones, 70% to 90% appearing once. The sequences come from peripheral blood, collected on day 0 of AZD1222 vaccination. All receptors derive from an adult in good health. Both conserved end residues are trimmed from each CDR3. Not all rows give a size; the values are once, few, many and, for expanded clones, a class.

CDR3 protein: ASSLDRDTEAF
CDR3 length: 11
clone size: -
J gene: TRBJ1-1
V gene: TRBV5-4

CDR3 protein: ASSLIRETNEKLF
CDR3 length: 13
clone size: -
J gene: TRBJ1-4
V gene: TRBV28

CDR3 protein: AISEERDPYEQY
CDR3 length: 12
clone size: once
J gene: TRBJ2-7
V gene: TRBV10-3

CDR3 protein: ASSQRDRDGEKLF
CDR3 length: 13
clone size: -
J gene: TRBJ1-4
V gene: TRBV4-2

CDR3 protein: ASSIDRIRGNEQF
CDR3 length: 13
clone size: -
J gene: TRBJ2-1
V gene: TRBV19

CDR3 protein: ASSVEGRGDEQY
CDR3 length: 12
clone size: -
J gene: TRBJ2-7
V gene: TRBV9

CDR3 protein: ASSPQIAGAFQDTQY
CDR3 length: 15
clone size: -
J gene: TRBJ2-3
V gene: TRBV4-2

CDR3 protein: ASSLSLAYNEQF
CDR3 length: 12
clone size: -
J gene: TRBJ2-1
V gene: TRBV27

CDR3 protein: ASSEGSGNTIY
CDR3 length: 11
clone size: -
J gene: TRBJ1-3
V gene: TRBV19

CDR3 protein: AWTRLAGRTGELF
CDR3 length: 13
clone size: -
J gene: TRBJ2-2
V gene: TRBV30

CDR3 protein: ASSLVRQLSSYNSPLH
CDR3 length: 16
clone size: -
J gene: TRBJ1-6
V gene: TRBV7-8

CDR3 protein: ASSYGVRAGIQY
CDR3 length: 12
clone size: once
J gene: TRBJ2-4
V gene: TRBV6-2/TRBV6-3

CDR3 protein: ASSLGRERTEAF
CDR3 length: 12
clone size: -
J gene: TRBJ1-1
V gene: TRBV7-2

CDR3 protein: AWSGEGLGLTGELF
CDR3 length: 14
clone size: -
J gene: TRBJ2-2
V gene: TRBV30

CDR3 protein: ASSFVGRIYEQY
CDR3 length: 12
clone size: -
J gene: TRBJ2-7
V gene: TRBV5-4

CDR3 protein: ASSPRASGLYEQY
CDR3 length: 13
clone size: -
J gene: TRBJ2-7
V gene: TRBV9

CDR3 protein: ASRFAEGSGGYT
CDR3 length: 12
clone size: -
J gene: TRBJ1-2
V gene: TRBV7-3

CDR3 protein: ASSYGQGDEKLF
CDR3 length: 12
clone size: -
J gene: TRBJ1-4
V gene: TRBV6-5

CDR3 protein: ATMNGNTGELF
CDR3 length: 11
clone size: -
J gene: TRBJ2-2
V gene: TRBV28

CDR3 protein: ASSSGTSGTGELF
CDR3 length: 13
clone size: -
J gene: TRBJ2-2
V gene: TRBV5-5

CDR3 protein: ASSPTSGQTYEQY
CDR3 length: 13
clone size: once
J gene: TRBJ2-7
V gene: TRBV4-1

CDR3 protein: ASSEGLWGDRSPLH
CDR3 length: 14
clone size: -
J gene: TRBJ1-6
V gene: TRBV6-1

CDR3 protein: ASSQDWDSGTFYNEQF
CDR3 length: 16
clone size: few
J gene: TRBJ2-1
V gene: TRBV4-3

CDR3 protein: ASSPRQLLYGYT
CDR3 length: 12
clone size: -
J gene: TRBJ1-2
V gene: TRBV10-1

CDR3 protein: SAGQSNEQF
CDR3 length: 9
clone size: -
J gene: TRBJ2-1
V gene: TRBV20-1

CDR3 protein: ASSQEKDRDNGYT
CDR3 length: 13
clone size: -
J gene: TRBJ1-2
V gene: TRBV4-2

CDR3 protein: ASSFEGLAVDTQY
CDR3 length: 13
clone size: -
J gene: TRBJ2-3
V gene: TRBV6-5

CDR3 protein: ASRTGGSNQPQH
CDR3 length: 12
clone size: -
J gene: TRBJ1-5
V gene: TRBV19

CDR3 protein: ASSMISSYNSPLH
CDR3 length: 13
clone size: once
J gene: TRBJ1-6
V gene: TRBV19

CDR3 protein: ASSKEGRSNQPQH
CDR3 length: 13
clone size: -
J gene: TRBJ1-5
V gene: TRBV19

CDR3 protein: ASSIVGGANQPQH
CDR3 length: 13
clone size: -
J gene: TRBJ1-5
V gene: TRBV19

CDR3 protein: ASSTSNQPQH
CDR3 length: 10
clone size: once
J gene: TRBJ1-5
V gene: TRBV6-5

CDR3 protein: ASRPRGTDWGTGELF
CDR3 length: 15
clone size: -
J gene: TRBJ2-2
V gene: TRBV27

CDR3 protein: AFFGPISGNTIY
CDR3 length: 12
clone size: -
J gene: TRBJ1-3
V gene: TRBV30

CDR3 protein: ASTPFEGLNTEAF
CDR3 length: 13
clone size: -
J gene: TRBJ1-1
V gene: TRBV6-2/TRBV6-3

CDR3 protein: ASSYSTSGGNEQY
CDR3 length: 13
clone size: -
J gene: TRBJ2-7
V gene: TRBV6-5

CDR3 protein: ASSTLRGPSGNTIY
CDR3 length: 14
clone size: -
J gene: TRBJ1-3
V gene: TRBV28

CDR3 protein: ASSSGGREGQPQH
CDR3 length: 13
clone size: -
J gene: TRBJ1-5
V gene: TRBV5-1

CDR3 protein: ASSQDHRASPLH
CDR3 length: 12
clone size: once
J gene: TRBJ1-6
V gene: TRBV3-1/TRBV3-2

CDR3 protein: ASRLASATSYNEQF
CDR3 length: 14
clone size: -
J gene: TRBJ2-1
V gene: TRBV5-1

CDR3 protein: ASSHGGQPQH
CDR3 length: 10
clone size: -
J gene: TRBJ1-5
V gene: TRBV28

CDR3 protein: ASSELRGGTEAF
CDR3 length: 12
clone size: -
J gene: TRBJ1-1
V gene: TRBV2

CDR3 protein: ASSLEAGSTGELF
CDR3 length: 13
clone size: -
J gene: TRBJ2-2
V gene: TRBV5-1

CDR3 protein: AISESRGRGLAHEQF
CDR3 length: 15
clone size: -
J gene: TRBJ2-1
V gene: TRBV10-3

CDR3 protein: ASRAGGVSYEQY
CDR3 length: 12
clone size: -
J gene: TRBJ2-7
V gene: TRBV28

CDR3 protein: ASSHDRQGNQPQH
CDR3 length: 13
clone size: -
J gene: TRBJ1-5
V gene: TRBV4-2

CDR3 protein: ASSWDSYTGELF
CDR3 length: 12
clone size: -
J gene: TRBJ2-2
V gene: TRBV5-1

CDR3 protein: ASSELEKLF
CDR3 length: 9
clone size: -
J gene: TRBJ1-4
V gene: TRBV25-1

CDR3 protein: ASSSGVGGPYEQY
CDR3 length: 13
clone size: -
J gene: TRBJ2-7
V gene: TRBV11-2

CDR3 protein: ATSDYGEQF
CDR3 length: 9
clone size: -
J gene: TRBJ2-1
V gene: TRBV24-1

CDR3 protein: ASSFGQQALNEKLF
CDR3 length: 14
clone size: -
J gene: TRBJ1-4
V gene: TRBV4-2

CDR3 protein: ASSYSTGASNFEQF
CDR3 length: 14
clone size: -
J gene: TRBJ2-1
V gene: TRBV6-5

CDR3 protein: ASSFSGDGYT
CDR3 length: 10
clone size: -
J gene: TRBJ1-2
V gene: TRBV27

CDR3 protein: ASSVPILSNQPQH
CDR3 length: 13
clone size: -
J gene: TRBJ1-5
V gene: TRBV10-1

CDR3 protein: ASSDPHSTSYEQY
CDR3 length: 13
clone size: -
J gene: TRBJ2-7
V gene: TRBV6-2/TRBV6-3

CDR3 protein: ASSQGGSEKLF
CDR3 length: 11
clone size: -
J gene: TRBJ1-4
V gene: TRBV11-3

CDR3 protein: ASSSDILTDTQY
CDR3 length: 12
clone size: -
J gene: TRBJ2-3
V gene: TRBV7-3

CDR3 protein: ASSLKDTEAF
CDR3 length: 10
clone size: -
J gene: TRBJ1-1
V gene: TRBV7-9

CDR3 protein: SAGRAGGGREQF
CDR3 length: 12
clone size: -
J gene: TRBJ2-1
V gene: TRBV29-1